This is a list of T cell receptor beta chains from one sample in a study of blood T cell repertoires in COVID-19. The assay was immunoSEQ multiplex PCR, and TCRdb's table has in-frame clones only and misses some. The data show some 210,000 clones, with roughly 82% seen just once and about 12% held by the top ten. Sequencing was done on a sample of peripheral blood. These receptor sequences come from a middle-aged woman with acute or convalescent COVID-19. Each CDR3 is given with its conserved first and last residue. A D gene is named only where the DNA matches it firmly. The listing skips clone size in some rows; elsewhere it reads once, few, many or a size class.

J gene: TRBJ1-2; CDR3 length: 12; D gene: NA; clone size: NA; V gene: TRBV29-1; CDR3 protein: CSVVSGANGYTF; CDR3 DNA: TGCAGCGTTGTATCAGGGGCGAATGGCTACACCTTC
J gene: TRBJ2-2; CDR3 length: 13; D gene: TRBD1; clone size: NA; V gene: TRBV5-1; CDR3 protein: CASSAGGTGELFF; CDR3 DNA: TGCGCCAGCAGCGCAGGGGGCACCGGGGAGCTGTTTTTT
J gene: TRBJ2-3; CDR3 length: 16; D gene: NA; clone size: few; V gene: TRBV5-8; CDR3 protein: CASSLGLTRIQDTQYF; CDR3 DNA: TGTGCCAGCAGCTTGGGGTTGACTCGGATCCAGGATACGCAGTATTTT
J gene: TRBJ2-2; CDR3 length: 17; D gene: NA; clone size: NA; V gene: TRBV24-1; CDR3 protein: CATSEAGAGPVTGELFF; CDR3 DNA: TGTGCCACCAGTGAGGCGGGGGCGGGTCCGGTCACCGGGGAGCTGTTTTTT
J gene: TRBJ1-2; CDR3 length: 15; D gene: NA; clone size: NA; V gene: TRBV3-1/TRBV3-2; CDR3 protein: CASSEVRRGGISYTF; CDR3 DNA: TGTGCCAGCAGCGAAGTCCGGCGAGGGGGAATCAGCTACACCTTC
J gene: TRBJ2-7; CDR3 length: 15; D gene: NA; clone size: NA; V gene: TRBV7-2; CDR3 protein: CASSADASATYEQYF; CDR3 DNA: TGTGCCAGCAGCGCCGACGCTAGCGCCACCTACGAGCAGTACTTC
J gene: TRBJ1-2; CDR3 length: 14; D gene: TRBD1; clone size: NA; V gene: TRBV10-3; CDR3 protein: CAIRDRALGYGYTF; CDR3 DNA: TGTGCCATCAGGGACAGGGCCTTGGGCTATGGCTACACCTTC
J gene: TRBJ2-4; CDR3 length: 12; D gene: TRBD2; clone size: NA; V gene: TRBV12-3/TRBV12-4; CDR3 protein: CASQNRGDIQYF; CDR3 DNA: TGTGCCAGTCAAAACCGGGGGGACATTCAGTACTTC
J gene: TRBJ2-7; CDR3 length: 13; D gene: TRBD1; clone size: NA; V gene: TRBV10-3; CDR3 protein: CAIGQGTTYEQYF; CDR3 DNA: TGTGCCATCGGACAGGGGACCACCTACGAGCAGTACTTC
J gene: TRBJ2-7; CDR3 length: 12; D gene: NA; clone size: NA; V gene: TRBV19; CDR3 protein: CASSHGRYEQYF; CDR3 DNA: TGTGCCAGTAGTCATGGGCGCTACGAGCAGTACTTC
J gene: TRBJ1-4; CDR3 length: 15; D gene: TRBD1; clone size: once; V gene: TRBV10-2; CDR3 protein: CASSGYRGQEEKLFF; CDR3 DNA: TGCGCCAGCAGTGGTTACAGGGGGCAGGAAGAAAAACTGTTTTTT
J gene: TRBJ1-1; CDR3 length: 13; D gene: NA; clone size: NA; V gene: TRBV5-1; CDR3 protein: CASSLVRDTEAFF; CDR3 DNA: TGCGCCAGCAGCTTGGTCAGGGACACTGAAGCTTTCTTT
J gene: TRBJ1-2; CDR3 length: 14; D gene: NA; clone size: NA; V gene: TRBV6-5; CDR3 protein: CASRDRGPNYGYTF; CDR3 DNA: TGTGCCAGCAGAGACAGAGGTCCTAACTATGGCTACACCTTC
J gene: TRBJ2-1; CDR3 length: 14; D gene: TRBD2; clone size: NA; V gene: TRBV18; CDR3 protein: CASSPSRGVNEQFF; CDR3 DNA: TGTGCCAGCTCCCCCTCTCGGGGGGTCAATGAGCAGTTCTTC
J gene: TRBJ1-3; CDR3 length: 13; D gene: NA; clone size: NA; V gene: TRBV19; CDR3 protein: CASTPGSGNTIYF; CDR3 DNA: TGTGCCAGTACCCCCGGGTCTGGAAACACCATATATTTT
J gene: TRBJ2-1; CDR3 length: 15; D gene: TRBD2; clone size: NA; V gene: TRBV6-1; CDR3 protein: CASSENLAEYNEQFF; CDR3 DNA: TGTGCCAGCAGTGAAAATCTAGCGGAGTACAATGAGCAGTTCTTC
J gene: TRBJ1-2; CDR3 length: 12; D gene: NA; clone size: few; V gene: TRBV29-1; CDR3 protein: CSAGGLNYGYTF; CDR3 DNA: TGCAGCGCCGGGGGACTGAACTATGGCTACACCTTC
J gene: TRBJ2-7; CDR3 length: 14; D gene: NA; clone size: NA; V gene: TRBV18; CDR3 protein: CASSPLASPYEQYF; CDR3 DNA: TGTGCCAGCTCACCACTAGCGAGCCCCTACGAGCAGTACTTC
J gene: TRBJ2-1; CDR3 length: 15; D gene: NA; clone size: NA; V gene: TRBV3-1/TRBV3-2; CDR3 protein: CASSQALGIYNEQFF; CDR3 DNA: TGTGCCAGCAGCCAAGCACTAGGAATTTACAATGAGCAGTTCTTC
J gene: TRBJ1-1; CDR3 length: 14; D gene: NA; clone size: NA; V gene: TRBV5-1; CDR3 protein: CASSYYTGGTEAFF; CDR3 DNA: TGCGCCAGCAGTTACTATACGGGAGGCACTGAAGCTTTCTTT
J gene: TRBJ2-1; CDR3 length: 17; D gene: NA; clone size: NA; V gene: TRBV10-3; CDR3 protein: CAISRDGGSHDYNEQFF; CDR3 DNA: TGTGCCATCAGTCGTGATGGGGGCTCCCACGACTACAATGAGCAGTTCTTC
J gene: TRBJ2-5; CDR3 length: 13; D gene: NA; clone size: NA; V gene: TRBV9; CDR3 protein: CASSRQIQETQYF; CDR3 DNA: TGTGCCAGCAGCAGACAGATTCAAGAGACCCAGTACTTC
J gene: TRBJ2-3; CDR3 length: 15; D gene: TRBD1; clone size: NA; V gene: TRBV27; CDR3 protein: CASSFGQGPTDTQYF; CDR3 DNA: TGTGCCAGCAGTTTCGGACAGGGTCCCACAGATACGCAGTATTTT
J gene: TRBJ2-7; CDR3 length: 13; D gene: NA; clone size: NA; V gene: TRBV5-8; CDR3 protein: CASSPTGFYEQYF; CDR3 DNA: TGTGCCAGCAGCCCAACCGGGTTTTACGAGCAGTACTTC
J gene: TRBJ2-1; CDR3 length: 16; D gene: NA; clone size: NA; V gene: TRBV27; CDR3 protein: CASSLSGPGSYNEQFF; CDR3 DNA: TGTGCCAGCAGTTTATCCGGCCCGGGCTCCTACAATGAGCAGTTCTTC
J gene: TRBJ2-3; CDR3 length: 14; D gene: NA; clone size: NA; V gene: TRBV5-1; CDR3 protein: CASSLQGYTDTQYF; CDR3 DNA: TGCGCCAGCAGCTTACAGGGCTACACAGATACGCAGTATTTT
J gene: TRBJ2-7; CDR3 length: 15; D gene: TRBD2; clone size: NA; V gene: TRBV7-2; CDR3 protein: CASSSTPSGSHEQYF; CDR3 DNA: TGTGCCAGCAGCTCCACCCCTAGCGGGAGTCACGAGCAGTACTTC
J gene: TRBJ1-1; CDR3 length: 15; D gene: NA; clone size: NA; V gene: TRBV28; CDR3 protein: CASSPRQAMNTEAFF; CDR3 DNA: TGTGCCAGCAGTCCCCGACAGGCCATGAACACTGAAGCTTTCTTT
J gene: TRBJ1-2; CDR3 length: 16; D gene: NA; clone size: NA; V gene: TRBV7-6; CDR3 protein: CASSLEVGQSGYGYTF; CDR3 DNA: TGTGCCAGCAGCTTAGAGGTTGGACAGTCGGGCTATGGCTACACCTTC
J gene: TRBJ2-1; CDR3 length: 17; D gene: TRBD2; clone size: NA; V gene: TRBV4-2; CDR3 protein: CASSPGSRTSDYNEQFF; CDR3 DNA: TGTGCCAGCAGCCCCGGCTCCCGGACTAGCGATTACAATGAGCAGTTCTTC
J gene: TRBJ1-1; CDR3 length: 15; D gene: NA; clone size: few; V gene: TRBV6-5; CDR3 protein: CASRWGRGLNTEAFF; CDR3 DNA: TGTGCCAGCAGATGGGGGAGGGGTCTGAACACTGAAGCTTTCTTT
J gene: TRBJ1-2; CDR3 length: 15; D gene: NA; clone size: NA; V gene: TRBV4-3; CDR3 protein: CASSPRREGGYGYTF; CDR3 DNA: TGCGCCAGCAGCCCCAGAAGGGAGGGGGGGTATGGCTACACCTTC
J gene: TRBJ1-2; CDR3 length: 14; D gene: TRBD1; clone size: NA; V gene: TRBV10-3; CDR3 protein: CAISGGDRGNGYTF; CDR3 DNA: TGTGCCATCAGTGGCGGGGACAGGGGGAATGGCTACACCTTC
J gene: TRBJ2-1; CDR3 length: 18; D gene: NA; clone size: NA; V gene: TRBV27; CDR3 protein: CASSLTGYDSFSYNEQFF; CDR3 DNA: TGTGCCAGCAGTTTGACAGGTTATGATAGTTTCTCCTACAATGAGCAGTTCTTC
J gene: TRBJ1-1; CDR3 length: 18; D gene: NA; clone size: NA; V gene: TRBV4-1; CDR3 protein: CASSQDGPRGGLNTEAFF; CDR3 DNA: TGCGCCAGCAGCCAAGATGGGCCGAGAGGGGGTTTGAACACTGAAGCTTTCTTT
J gene: TRBJ2-1; CDR3 length: 12; D gene: NA; clone size: NA; V gene: TRBV2; CDR3 protein: CASRNRGNEQFF; CDR3 DNA: TGTGCCAGCAGAAATCGGGGGAATGAGCAGTTCTTC
J gene: TRBJ2-7; CDR3 length: 16; D gene: NA; clone size: once; V gene: TRBV5-1; CDR3 protein: CASSLLSGPYSYEQYF; CDR3 DNA: TGCGCCAGCAGCTTGTTATCAGGGCCCTACTCCTACGAGCAGTACTTC
J gene: TRBJ2-7; CDR3 length: 14; D gene: TRBD2; clone size: NA; V gene: TRBV6-5; CDR3 protein: CASGLAGTYYEQYF; CDR3 DNA: TGTGCCAGCGGACTAGCGGGAACTTACTACGAGCAGTACTTC
J gene: TRBJ1-2; CDR3 length: 14; D gene: TRBD1; clone size: NA; V gene: TRBV7-8; CDR3 protein: CASSLYRGGYGYTF; CDR3 DNA: TGTGCCAGCAGTCTCTACAGGGGGGGGTATGGCTACACCTTC
J gene: TRBJ1-4; CDR3 length: 17; D gene: TRBD1; clone size: NA; V gene: TRBV5-1; CDR3 protein: CASSLQGASATNEKLFF; CDR3 DNA: TGCGCCAGCAGCCTACAGGGGGCGAGTGCAACTAATGAAAAACTGTTTTTT
J gene: TRBJ1-6; CDR3 length: 15; D gene: NA; clone size: NA; V gene: TRBV6-2/TRBV6-3; CDR3 protein: CASSYIWPHGSPLHF; CDR3 DNA: TGTGCCAGCAGTTACATCTGGCCCCATGGTTCACCCCTCCACTTT
J gene: TRBJ1-2; CDR3 length: 14; D gene: TRBD1; clone size: NA; V gene: TRBV5-1; CDR3 protein: CASSWGQSGYGYTF; CDR3 DNA: TGCGCCAGCAGCTGGGGACAGTCTGGGTATGGCTACACCTTC
J gene: TRBJ2-7; CDR3 length: 14; D gene: TRBD2; clone size: NA; V gene: TRBV27; CDR3 protein: CASSLKGLVAEQYF; CDR3 DNA: TGTGCCAGCAGTTTAAAGGGACTAGTGGCCGAGCAGTACTTC
J gene: TRBJ2-1; CDR3 length: 17; D gene: TRBD2; clone size: NA; V gene: TRBV5-1; CDR3 protein: CASSLSGLAGGSPEQFF; CDR3 DNA: TGCGCCAGCAGCTTGTCGGGTCTAGCGGGGGGGTCGCCTGAGCAGTTCTTC
J gene: TRBJ1-5; CDR3 length: 14; D gene: NA; clone size: NA; V gene: TRBV30; CDR3 protein: CAWSVAVSSQPQHF; CDR3 DNA: TGTGCCTGGAGTGTAGCGGTGTCGAGCCAGCCCCAGCATTTT
J gene: TRBJ2-1; CDR3 length: 16; D gene: TRBD1; clone size: NA; V gene: TRBV15; CDR3 protein: CATSRVGTGFYNEQFF; CDR3 DNA: TGTGCCACCAGCAGAGTGGGGACAGGTTTCTACAATGAGCAGTTCTTC
J gene: TRBJ2-1; CDR3 length: 18; D gene: TRBD2; clone size: once; V gene: TRBV6-1; CDR3 protein: CASSERSGGFHTRLEQFF; CDR3 DNA: TGTGCCAGCAGTGAACGTAGCGGGGGATTCCACACGAGACTCGAGCAGTTCTTC
J gene: TRBJ2-7; CDR3 length: 14; D gene: TRBD1; clone size: NA; V gene: TRBV27; CDR3 protein: CASSLGQGVMEQYF; CDR3 DNA: TGTGCCAGCAGTCTCGGACAGGGGGTGATGGAGCAGTACTTC
J gene: TRBJ2-1; CDR3 length: 17; D gene: TRBD2; clone size: NA; V gene: TRBV5-1; CDR3 protein: CASSLGGLATAYNEQFF; CDR3 DNA: TGCGCCAGCAGCTTGGGGGGACTAGCGACCGCCTACAATGAGCAGTTCTTC
J gene: TRBJ2-1; CDR3 length: 17; D gene: TRBD1; clone size: few; V gene: TRBV4-2; CDR3 protein: CASSQDEGRTGYNEQFF; CDR3 DNA: TGTGCCAGCAGCCAAGACGAAGGGCGGACAGGGTACAATGAGCAGTTCTTC
J gene: TRBJ2-7; CDR3 length: 13; D gene: TRBD1; clone size: NA; V gene: TRBV19; CDR3 protein: CASSLGQSYEQYF; CDR3 DNA: TGTGCCAGTAGTTTGGGACAGTCCTACGAGCAGTACTTC
J gene: TRBJ2-3; CDR3 length: 14; D gene: NA; clone size: NA; V gene: TRBV24-1; CDR3 protein: CATSDRVLPDTQYF; CDR3 DNA: TGTGCCACCAGTGACAGGGTCCTCCCAGATACGCAGTATTTT
J gene: TRBJ1-1; CDR3 length: 15; D gene: NA; clone size: once; V gene: TRBV7-2; CDR3 protein: CASSLEITGNTEAFF; CDR3 DNA: TGTGCCAGCAGCTTAGAAATAACAGGGAACACTGAAGCTTTCTTT
J gene: TRBJ2-1; CDR3 length: 16; D gene: TRBD2; clone size: NA; V gene: TRBV9; CDR3 protein: CASSARSGNSYNEQFF; CDR3 DNA: TGTGCCAGCAGCGCAAGAAGCGGGAACTCCTACAATGAGCAGTTCTTC
J gene: TRBJ1-1; CDR3 length: 14; D gene: NA; clone size: NA; V gene: TRBV19; CDR3 protein: CASSMVRANTEAFF; CDR3 DNA: TGTGCCAGTAGTATGGTCAGGGCCAACACTGAAGCTTTCTTT
J gene: TRBJ2-2; CDR3 length: 17; D gene: TRBD2; clone size: few; V gene: TRBV4-3; CDR3 protein: CASSLDIAGGNTGELFF; CDR3 DNA: TGCGCCAGCAGCCTGGATATAGCGGGAGGGAACACCGGGGAGCTGTTTTTT